These 23 T cell receptor beta chains were all obtained from the same sample, sequenced in a study of shared clonotypes between healthy human individuals (dated by TCRdb to the early 2020s). The library was made by the immunoSEQ multiplex PCR assay. TCRdb re-hosts the immuneACCESS table, in-frame sequences only. Its copies lack some clones; in the studies checked, an unresolved V gene accounts for under half of them, and the cause for the rest is not known. In this sample the table shows over a million clones, about 80% of which occur a single time. Under 0.8% of the sample is taken by the ten largest. The specimen sequenced was memory CD4+ T cells from PBMCs. Per the publication, the cell subset or site label means: CD45RA-negative fraction. These receptors were collected from a man younger than 35 in good health. Some clones in this sample may be carry-over from other donors' samples.

This chain joins TRBV15 and TRBJ2-1, with TRBD2 matching over 12 bases. CDR3 length equals 18 residues. Trimming removed 2 bases from V and 2 bases from J; junction bases left unmatched: 7. Germline lookup yields CDR1 LNHNV and CDR2 YYDKDF (reference sequence). CDR3 DNA sequence: TGTGCCACCAGCAGATTCCCTCTAGCGGGAGGGACCTACAATGAGCAGTTCTTC. As protein: CATSRFPLAGGTYNEQFF. Complete variable domain (other parts from reference TRBV15 and TRBJ2-1): DAMVIQNPRYQVTQFGKPVTLSCSQTLNHNVMYWYQQKSSQAPKLLFHYYDKDFNNEADTPDNFQSRRPNTSFCFLDIRSPGLGDTAMYLCATSRFPLAGGTYNEQFFGPGTRLTVL.

This chain connects TRBV2 to TRBJ1-2; 8 bases are shared with TRBD1. Germline-derived CDR1 and CDR2 are SNHLY and FYNNEI. The length of the CDR3 is 12 residues. The V segment lost 5 bases and the J segment 6 bases; nucleotides outside the gene matches: 2. The CDR3: CASSTTGDGYTF. The CDR3 bases are TGTGCCAGCAGTACGACAGGGGATGGCTACACCTTC.

This clone was seen a few times. The V and J genes are TRBV6-6 and TRBJ1-5; maybe TRBD1 (5 bases). The germline gives CDR1 MNHNY, CDR2 SVGAGI (reference sequence). The V gene lost 0 bases and the J gene lost 0 bases, with 6 bases spanning the gap. This CDR3 is 15 amino acids long. The CDR3 sequence: CASSYSDSSNQPQHF. In nucleotides, the CDR3 is TGTGCCAGCAGTTACTCTGACAGTAGCAATCAGCCCCAGCATTTT.

The CDR3 DNA is TGTGCCAGCAGCTTGGTGGCGGGCGAGCAGTACTTC. Protein product: CASSLVAGEQYF. J is TRBJ2-7 and V is TRBV5-4; tentative D call: TRBD2 (5 bases). The CDR3 has 12 residues. The V end was cut by 0 bases, the J end by 6 bases, with 7 bases between. Germline lookup yields CDR1 SGHNT and CDR2 YYREEE (reference sequence).

V usage is TRBV29-1 and J usage is TRBJ1-1; D not certain. The V gene lost 4 bases and the J gene lost 8 bases, with 11 bases spanning the gap. This CDR3 comprises 11 residues. CDR1 and CDR2 (germline): SQVTM, ANQGSEA. In DNA form, the CDR3 reads TGCAGCGTTGCTACGGCAGGAGAAGCTTTCTTT. Translated: CSVATAGEAFF.

The V gene is TRBV7-8, the J gene TRBJ2-5; a weak D match, TRBD1 (6 bases). The CDR3 consists of 14 residues. The germline gives CDR1 SGHVS, CDR2 FQNEAQ. Trimming took off 8 bases at V and 4 bases at J, with 17 bases between the two ends. CDR3 sequence (DNA): TGTGCCAGCCGCGGCAGGGGCCGACGAGAGACCCAGTACTTC. It translates to CASRGRGRRETQYF.

As to this clone: A read error is likely here: a far larger clone is one base away. Other DNA sequences in this specimen translate into the identical CDR3. The V and J genes are TRBV6-6 and TRBJ2-7, with D perhaps matching TRBD1 or TRBD2 (5 bases each). The germline gives CDR1 MNHNY, CDR2 SVGAGI (reference sequence). The CDR3 totals 14 residues. CDR3 region: CASRAGTRPYEQYF. CDR3 DNA sequence: TGTGCCAGCAGAGCCGGGACCAGGCCCTACGAACAGTACTTC.

The chain links TRBV11-2 to TRBJ1-2, with D possibly matching TRBD1 (5 bases). The ends were cut back, 0 bases at V and 0 bases at J, with 17 bases in the middle. This CDR3 contains 18 residues. Germline values: CDR1 SGHAT, CDR2 FQNNGV. DNA for the CDR3: TGTGCCAGCAGCTTAGATCGGTGGGGGAATGGAGCTAACTATGGCTACACCTTC. It encodes CASSLDRWGNGANYGYTF.

The rearrangement joins TRBV11-1 to TRBJ2-5, with TRBD1 matching 9 bases. Looked up from germline, CDR1 is SGHAT and CDR2 is FQDESV (reference sequence). The CDR3 extends over 14 amino acids. The V and J ends lost 5 bases and 4 bases, in that order; junction bases with no gene match: 5. This CDR3 reads CASSLGTGRETQYF. CDR3 nucleotides: TGTGCCAGCAGCCTAGGGACAGGGCGAGAGACCCAGTACTTC.

The chain joins TRBV7-2 to TRBJ1-4; D uncertain. Trimming took 4 bases from V and 7 from J, leaving 10 bases between them. The germline gives CDR1 SGHTA, CDR2 FQGNSA. This CDR3 spans 13 amino acids. CDR3 bases: TGTGCCAGCAGCTCCCTGACTCGTGAAAAACTGTTTTTT. Encoded protein: CASSSLTREKLFF.

The V gene is TRBV7-2, the J gene TRBJ1-5, with D hard to call. The CDR3 is 14 residues long. With 4 bases removed from V and 6 bases from J, the gap between germline ends came to 13 bases. The germline V gene encodes CDR1 SGHTA and CDR2 FQGNSA. The CDR3, as DNA: TGTGCCAGCAGCTCAGACGGGTTCAGTCAGCCCCAGCATTTT. Protein: CASSSDGFSQPQHF.

Points on this clone: A much larger clone differs from this one at a single base, so this may be a read error. The sample carries other DNA sequences with the same CDR3. CDR3: CASSLNRDTEAFF. The CDR3 bases are TGTGCCAGCAGCTTAAATCGAGACACTGAAGCTTTCTTT. The V and J genes are TRBV7-3 and TRBJ1-1; D not resolved. Germline V gives CDR1 SGHTA, CDR2 FQGTGA. V lost 1 base, J lost 3 bases, and 6 bases lay in between. The length of the CDR3 is 13 residues.

This rearrangement joins TRBV28 to TRBJ1-5; 7 bases map to TRBD1. The CDR3 has 17 residues. Per germline, CDR1 MDHEN and CDR2 SYDVKM. The ends lost 6 bases at V and 0 bases at J; junction bases unmatched: 11. The CDR3 spells CASSAPQGVYSNQPQHF. CDR3 coding DNA: TGTGCCAGCAGCGCCCCGCAGGGGGTCTATAGCAATCAGCCCCAGCATTTT.

The CDR3: CSVDGRESNQPQHF. Here the CDR3 DNA reads TGCAGCGTTGACGGCAGGGAGAGCAATCAGCCCCAGCATTTT. The rearrangement joins TRBV29-1 to TRBJ1-5; TRBD1 is a possible D gene (5 bases). The germline V gene has CDR1 SQVTM and CDR2 ANQGSEA. This CDR3 is 14 amino acids long. Trimming left V 3 bases short and J 1 base short, with 10 bases between.

This rearrangement joins TRBV12-5 to TRBJ2-5; a weak D match, TRBD2 (5 bases). The CDR3 is 14 amino acids. Germline loops: CDR1 LGHNT, CDR2 FRNRAP. V lost 1 base and J 5 bases, leaving 11 bases between the germline ends. This CDR3 is CASGLGPGGETQYF. CDR3 nucleotides: TGTGCTAGTGGTTTGGGGCCCGGCGGGGAGACCCAGTACTTC.

The rearrangement joins TRBV6-6 to TRBJ1-3; a possible D gene is TRBD1 (6 bases). V lost 6 bases to trimming and J lost 0 bases, with 12 bases between them. CDR1 is MNHNY, CDR2 SVGAGI, per germline (reference sequence). The CDR3 loop spans 15 amino acids. CDR3 DNA sequence: TGTGCCAGCAGCAAAGGGGACAACTCTGGAAACACCATATATTTT. Protein: CASSKGDNSGNTIYF.

The chain links TRBV2 to TRBJ2-1; a possible D gene is TRBD2 (6 bases). Trimming left V 7 bases short and J 7 bases short, with 11 bases between. Germline lookup yields CDR1 SNHLY and CDR2 FYNNEI. This CDR3 comprises 12 residues. The CDR3 spells CASTDGGNEQFF. The CDR3 nucleotides read TGTGCCAGCACGGATGGGGGGAATGAGCAGTTCTTC.

The CDR3 is CASSFRTGRGETQYF. The CDR3 DNA follows: TGTGCCAGCAGTTTCCGGACAGGGAGGGGAGAGACCCAGTACTTC. The chain uses TRBV27 and TRBJ2-5; tentatively, D is TRBD1 (8 bases). CDR1 MNHEY and CDR2 SMNVEV come from the germline V gene (reference sequence). The CDR3 contains 15 residues. V was clipped by 3 bases and J by 4 bases, with 15 bases between them.

The chain joins TRBV5-1 to TRBJ2-5; TRBD2 matches at 7 bases. Looked up from germline, CDR1 is SGHRS and CDR2 is YFSETQ. J gave up 2 bases and V 0 bases, and 10 bases lay outside the gene matches. This CDR3 spans 17 amino acids. CDR3 loop: CASSLASQRGSQETQYF. CDR3 sequence (DNA): TGCGCCAGCAGCTTGGCCTCCCAGCGGGGTTCGCAAGAGACCCAGTACTTC.

The chain is built from TRBV25-1 and TRBJ2-7, with D uncertain. CDR3 length: 11 amino acids. Germline assignment: CDR1 MGHDK and CDR2 SYGVNS. V was clipped by 4 bases and J by 9 bases, with 10 bases between them. CDR3 coding DNA: TGTGCCAGCAGTGCAACACAAATGCAGTACTTC. Translating it yields CASSATQMQYF.

The J gene is TRBJ2-7, the V gene TRBV11-3; possibly TRBD1 for D (5 bases). Looked up from germline, CDR1 is SGHNT and CDR2 is YENEEA. The CDR3 contains 13 residues. V lost 4 bases and J lost 6, with 13 bases in between. This CDR3 is CASSSEGVGEQYF. In DNA, the CDR3 is TGTGCCAGCAGCTCCGAAGGGGTTGGCGAGCAGTACTTC.

This chain uses TRBV5-1 with TRBJ2-1; 9 bases agree with TRBD2. The trim removed 2 bases at V and 2 bases at J, leaving 5 bases unmatched. The CDR3 is made up of 16 amino acids. CDR1 and CDR2 (germline): SGHRS, YFSETQ. The DNA for the CDR3 is TGCGCCAGCAGCTTACCGACTAGCGGAGCCTACAATGAGCAGTTCTTC. Amino acids: CASSLPTSGAYNEQFF. Full variable domain (remainder filled in from reference TRBV5-1 and TRBJ2-1): KAGVTQTPRYLIKTRGQQVTLSCSPISGHRSVSWYQQTPGQGLQFLFEYFSETQRNKGNFPGRFSGRQFSNSRSEMNVSTLELGDSALYLCASSLPTSGAYNEQFFGPGTRLTVL.

This clone was counted a single time. V usage is TRBV5-6 and J usage is TRBJ2-2; tentatively, D is TRBD1 (6 bases). Trimming removed 4 bases at V and 1 base at J, with 14 bases between. Germline CDR1 and CDR2: SGHDT and YYEEEE. The CDR3 runs 16 residues. In DNA form, the CDR3 reads TGTGCCAGCAGCCTTAAAACAGGGCTGAACACCGGGGAGCTGTTTTTT. As protein: CASSLKTGLNTGELFF. Full variable domain (rest looked up from reference TRBV5-6 and TRBJ2-2): DAGVTQSPTHLIKTRGQQVTLRCSPKSGHDTVSWYQQALGQGPQFIFQYYEEEERQRGNFPDRFSGHQFPNYSSELNVNALLLGDSALYLCASSLKTGLNTGELFFGEGSRLTVL.